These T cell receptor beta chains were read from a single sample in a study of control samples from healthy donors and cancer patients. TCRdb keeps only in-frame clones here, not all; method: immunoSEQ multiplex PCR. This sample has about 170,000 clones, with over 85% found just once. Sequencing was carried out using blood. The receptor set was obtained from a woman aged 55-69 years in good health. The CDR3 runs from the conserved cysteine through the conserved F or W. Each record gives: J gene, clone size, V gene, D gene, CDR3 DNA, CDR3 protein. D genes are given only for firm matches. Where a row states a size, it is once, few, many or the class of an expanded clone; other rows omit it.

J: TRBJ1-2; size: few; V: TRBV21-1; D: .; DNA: TGTGCCAGCACCCACTATGGCTACACCTTC; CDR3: CASTHYGYTF
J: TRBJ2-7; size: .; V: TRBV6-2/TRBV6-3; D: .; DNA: TGTGCCAGCAGCGAAGGGCCAATTAGAACCTACGAGCAGTACTTC; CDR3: CASSEGPIRTYEQYF
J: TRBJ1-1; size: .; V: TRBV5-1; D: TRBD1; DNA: TGCGCCAGCAGCCCCCTAGACAGGGTGAATGAAGCTTTCTTT; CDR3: CASSPLDRVNEAFF
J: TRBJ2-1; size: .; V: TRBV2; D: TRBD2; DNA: TGTGCCAGCAGTGAACGCGGCGGGGGGGCGAATGAGCAGTTCTTC; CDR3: CASSERGGGANEQFF
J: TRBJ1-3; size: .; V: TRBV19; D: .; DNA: TGTGCCAGTAGTATTCAAGGGATCTCTGGAAACACCATATATTTT; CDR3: CASSIQGISGNTIYF
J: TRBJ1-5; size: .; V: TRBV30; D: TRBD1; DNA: TGTGCCTGGAGTCAGGGGGTAGGTAATCAGCCCCAGCATTTT; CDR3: CAWSQGVGNQPQHF
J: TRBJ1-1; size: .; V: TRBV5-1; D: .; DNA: TGCGCCAGCAGCCCGACGCGGAGCGGGGAGAACACTGAAGCTTTCTTT; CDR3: CASSPTRSGENTEAFF
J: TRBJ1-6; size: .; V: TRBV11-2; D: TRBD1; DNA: TGTGCCAGCAGCTCCGGACAGGGGGCGCGGATTCGTAATTCACCCCTCCACTTT; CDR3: CASSSGQGARIRNSPLHF
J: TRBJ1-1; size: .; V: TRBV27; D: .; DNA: TGTGCCAGCAGTTTTAACGGGGACACTGAAGCTTTCTTT; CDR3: CASSFNGDTEAFF
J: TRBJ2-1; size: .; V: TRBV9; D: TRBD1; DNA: TGTGCCAGCAGCGCCGGGACAGGGGGCGTGGGGGCGAAAAATGAGCAGTTCTTC; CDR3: CASSAGTGGVGAKNEQFF
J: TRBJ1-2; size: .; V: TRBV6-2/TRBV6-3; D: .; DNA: TGTGCCAGCAGTTACTCGAGCAATGAGGCAGGGGCTGGCTATGGCTACACCTTC; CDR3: CASSYSSNEAGAGYGYTF
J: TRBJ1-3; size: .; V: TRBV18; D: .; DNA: TGTGCCAGCTCACCCGGCTACAGGGTCTCTGGAAACACCATATATTTT; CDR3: CASSPGYRVSGNTIYF
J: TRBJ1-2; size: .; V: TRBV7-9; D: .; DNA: TGTGCCAGCAGCTTAGCTGGAGGTATCTATGGCTACACCTTC; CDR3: CASSLAGGIYGYTF
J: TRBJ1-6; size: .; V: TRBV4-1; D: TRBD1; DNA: TGCGCCAGCAGCCATATTGGACAGGGAACAGGCTCACCCCTCCACTTT; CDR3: CASSHIGQGTGSPLHF
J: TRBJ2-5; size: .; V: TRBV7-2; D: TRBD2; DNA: TGTGCCAGCAGCTTCGCGGGGGGGCTAGGGGAGACCCAGTACTTC; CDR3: CASSFAGGLGETQYF
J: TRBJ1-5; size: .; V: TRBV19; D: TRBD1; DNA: TGTGCCAGTAGTATGGGGACAGGGTATGGCAATCAGCCCCAGCATTTT; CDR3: CASSMGTGYGNQPQHF
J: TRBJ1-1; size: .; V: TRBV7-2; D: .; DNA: TGTGCCAGCAGCTTACTGAACACTGAAGCTTTCTTT; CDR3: CASSLLNTEAFF
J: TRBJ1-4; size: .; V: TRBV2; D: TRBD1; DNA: TGTGCCAGCATGAGGGACAGGGTTTATCTGGCCGAAAAACTGTTTTTT; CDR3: CASMRDRVYLAEKLFF
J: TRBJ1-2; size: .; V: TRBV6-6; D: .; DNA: TGTGCCAGCAGTTCAGGGGCGGAAGGCTACACCTTC; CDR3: CASSSGAEGYTF
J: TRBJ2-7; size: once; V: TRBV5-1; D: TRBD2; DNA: TGCGCCAGCAGCCCTAGCGGGGCGACCTACGAGCAGTACTTC; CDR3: CASSPSGATYEQYF
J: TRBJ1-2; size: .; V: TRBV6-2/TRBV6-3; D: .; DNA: TGTGCCAGCAGCCTCGACAGCTATGGCTACACCTTC; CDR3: CASSLDSYGYTF
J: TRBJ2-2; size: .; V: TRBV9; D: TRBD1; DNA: TGTGCCAGCAGCGTAGAGATACAGGGGGGAACCGGGGAGCTGTTTTTT; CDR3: CASSVEIQGGTGELFF
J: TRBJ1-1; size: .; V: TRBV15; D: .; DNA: TGTGCCACCAGCAGATATAATCGGGTTAGGACTGAAGCTTTCTTT; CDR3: CATSRYNRVRTEAFF
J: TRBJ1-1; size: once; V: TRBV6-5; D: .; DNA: TGTGCCAGCAGTTACCCGTACGGAAGGGAAGCTTTCTTT; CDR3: CASSYPYGREAFF
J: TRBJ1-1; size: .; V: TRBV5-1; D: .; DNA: TGCGCCAGCAGCTCCGGGACGCCGAACACTGAAGCTTTCTTT; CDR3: CASSSGTPNTEAFF
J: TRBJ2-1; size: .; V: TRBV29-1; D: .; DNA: TGCAGCGTTGGGAAACTGATAGGGTTCCAGTCCTACAATGAGCAGTTCTTC; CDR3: CSVGKLIGFQSYNEQFF
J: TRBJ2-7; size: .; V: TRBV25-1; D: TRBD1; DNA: TGTGCCAGTTCAGCCCAGGGGGCCGGCGAGCAGTACTTC; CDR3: CASSAQGAGEQYF
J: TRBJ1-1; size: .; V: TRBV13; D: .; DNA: TGTGCCAGCAGCTCGAACACTGAAGCTTTCTTT; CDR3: CASSSNTEAFF
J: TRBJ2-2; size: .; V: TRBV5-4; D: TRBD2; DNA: TGTGCCAGCCGGGAGGACGGGGAGCTGTTTTTT; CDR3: CASREDGELFF
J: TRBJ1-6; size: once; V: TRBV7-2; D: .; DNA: TGTGCCAGCAGCTTAGGCTCGAGCTCCTATAATTCACCCCTCCACTTT; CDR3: CASSLGSSSYNSPLHF
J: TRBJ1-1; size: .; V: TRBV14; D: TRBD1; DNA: TGTGCCAGCAGCCGGGGACAGGGTACTGAAGCTTTCTTT; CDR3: CASSRGQGTEAFF
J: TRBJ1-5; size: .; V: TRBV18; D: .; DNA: TGTGCCAGCTCACCCTTTTCTCCCGTAGACCCTCAGCCCCAGCATTTT; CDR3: CASSPFSPVDPQPQHF
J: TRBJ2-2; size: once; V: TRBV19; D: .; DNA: TGTGCCAGTAGTCCCAGGACGGGAGTCCAGACCGGGGAGCTGTTTTTT; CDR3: CASSPRTGVQTGELFF
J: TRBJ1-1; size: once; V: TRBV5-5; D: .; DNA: TGTGCCAGCAGCTTTCAAGCGGCTCAAATGAACACTGAAGCTTTCTTT; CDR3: CASSFQAAQMNTEAFF
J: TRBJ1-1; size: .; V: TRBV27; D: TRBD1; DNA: TGTGCCAGCAGTGAGCACAGGGGGATGAACACTGAAGCTTTCTTT; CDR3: CASSEHRGMNTEAFF
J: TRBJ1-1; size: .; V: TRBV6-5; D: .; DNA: TGTGCCAGCAACTTTCTCGACTCGGGGGCCACTGAAGCTTTCTTT; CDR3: CASNFLDSGATEAFF
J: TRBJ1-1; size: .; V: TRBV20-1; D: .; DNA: TGCAGTGCTAGTTTGTCTAACACTGAAGCTTTCTTT; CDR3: CSASLSNTEAFF
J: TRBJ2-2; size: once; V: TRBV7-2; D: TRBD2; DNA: TGTGCCAGCAGCCAAAAATCGGGGGGGACCGGGGAGCTGTTTTTT; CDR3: CASSQKSGGTGELFF
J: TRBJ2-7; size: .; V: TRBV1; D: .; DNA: TGCACCAGCAGCCAGACCCCCTGTCTAGCGCCCGAGCAGTACTTC; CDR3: CTSSQTPCLAPEQYF
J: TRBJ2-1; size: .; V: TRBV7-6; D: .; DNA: TGTGCCAGCAGCTTAAACAGGGCCTCCTACAATGAGCAGTTCTTC; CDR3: CASSLNRASYNEQFF